These T cell receptor beta chains were read from a single sample in a study of hypomethylating agent response in myelodysplastic syndrome. TCRdb's copy holds only in-frame clones and misses some; the assay was immunoSEQ multiplex PCR. The sample consists of approximately 11,000 clones, 65% to 85% of them appearing once. The specimen comprised bone marrow, sampled before or after starting hypomethylating agent treatment for myelodysplastic syndrome (not recorded which). These receptor sequences come from a human donor with myelodysplastic syndrome. Both conserved end residues are part of each CDR3. A D gene is named only where the DNA matches it firmly. The size field is filled for only some rows; it gives once, few, many or a size class.

V gene,D gene,J gene,clone size,CDR3 protein,CDR3 DNA
TRBV6-1,NA,TRBJ2-7,NA,CASSPSSYEQYF,TGTGCCAGCAGTCCCAGCTCCTACGAGCAGTACTTC
TRBV5-4,NA,TRBJ1-4,NA,CASSPRGEKLFF,TGTGCCAGCAGCCCCAGAGGTGAAAAACTGTTTTTT
TRBV4-1,NA,TRBJ2-3,few,CASSQEGGTDTQYF,TGCGCCAGCAGCCAAGAAGGTGGCACAGATACGCAGTATTTT
TRBV5-4,TRBD2,TRBJ2-5,NA,CASSLDLGEGETQYF,TGTGCCAGCAGCTTGGACTTAGGGGAGGGGGAGACCCAGTACTTC
TRBV27,NA,TRBJ1-2,NA,CASSFGGGDYGYTF,TGTGCCAGCAGTTTTGGCGGGGGAGACTATGGCTACACCTTC
TRBV7-9,NA,TRBJ2-1,NA,CASSLVDKGYNEQFF,TGTGCCAGCAGCTTAGTGGACAAGGGGTACAATGAGCAGTTCTTC
TRBV10-2,TRBD1,TRBJ2-4,NA,CASGTGGNIQYF,TGCGCCAGTGGGACAGGGGGGAACATTCAGTACTTC
TRBV30,NA,TRBJ2-5,once,CAWSERETQYF,TGTGCCTGGAGTGAACGGGAGACCCAGTACTTC
TRBV6-5,TRBD1,TRBJ2-4,NA,CASSSSTGGKNIQYF,TGTGCCAGCAGTTCCTCGACAGGGGGCAAAAACATTCAGTACTTC
TRBV9,NA,TRBJ2-3,NA,CASSVGPGTTDTQYF,TGTGCCAGCAGCGTAGGTCCCGGGACGACAGATACGCAGTATTTT
TRBV5-1,NA,TRBJ1-1,NA,CASRVGPRGSNTEAFF,TGCGCCAGCAGGGTGGGCCCCAGGGGTTCAAACACTGAAGCTTTCTTT
TRBV30,TRBD2,TRBJ2-7,NA,CAWSGRAAGDSYEQYF,TGTGCCTGGAGTGGGAGGGCAGCGGGGGACTCCTACGAGCAGTACTTC
TRBV27,NA,TRBJ2-7,once,CASLGGLPYEQYF,TGTGCCTCACTTGGAGGACTGCCCTACGAGCAGTACTTC
TRBV18,NA,TRBJ2-7,NA,CASSRTRGPYEQYF,TGTGCCAGCTCACGGACCCGGGGTCCCTACGAGCAGTACTTC
TRBV5-1,NA,TRBJ1-2,NA,CASRARDTANYGYTF,TGCGCCAGCAGGGCCCGGGACACGGCTAACTATGGCTACACCTTC
TRBV19,TRBD1,TRBJ1-2,NA,CASSTQTGVGGYTF,TGTGCCAGTAGTACCCAGACAGGGGTTGGCGGCTACACCTTC
TRBV5-1,NA,TRBJ2-1,NA,CASSLEGNPYNEQFF,TGCGCCAGCAGCTTGGAGGGTAACCCCTACAATGAGCAGTTCTTC